These 11 T cell receptor beta chains were all obtained from the same sample, sequenced in a study of primary melanoma T cells and metastatic recurrence. The method was immunoSEQ multiplex PCR; TCRdb's version includes in-frame clones alone and lacks a portion of them. The sample has around 790 clones; 76% are singletons. The sample was melanoma tumor tissue. The origin of the receptors is a human donor with melanoma.

As regards this clone: A read error may account for a junction end that differs from germline. This chain joins TRBV6-8 and TRBJ2-5, with D perhaps matching TRBD1 (6 bases). The germline V gene has CDR1 MNHGY and CDR2 SAAAGT. The CDR3 has 14 amino acids. CDR3 loop: CASSPQGSQETQYF. The CDR3 coding sequence is TGTGCCAGCAGCCCACAGGGTTCCCAAGAGACTCAGTACTTC.

This clone was observed a handful of times. The rearrangement uses TRBV14 and TRBJ2-7; 9 bases are shared with TRBD1. This CDR3 has 15 amino acids. After removal of 5 bases from V and 3 bases from J, the junction contained 8 bases not matched to a gene. Germline CDR1 SGHDN, CDR2 FVKESK. The CDR3 sequence: CASSFRTGASYEQYF. CDR3 coding DNA: TGTGCCAGCAGCTTTCGGACAGGGGCTAGCTACGAGCAGTACTTC.

The V gene is TRBV11-3, the J gene TRBJ1-1; D is possibly TRBD1 (5 bases). Deletions cut 5 bases from V and 5 bases from J, with 15 bases between. The CDR3 is made up of 14 amino acids. Germline lookup yields CDR1 SGHNT and CDR2 YENEEA. In nucleotides, the CDR3 is TGTGCCAGCAGCCCGAGGGGATTGGGAACTGAAGCTTTCTTT. Translation: CASSPRGLGTEAFF.

The gene calls are TRBV27 and TRBJ1-2, with D tentatively TRBD1 (5 bases). From germline, CDR1 is MNHEY and CDR2 SMNVEV (reference sequence). The CDR3 runs 16 residues. Trimming pared 6 bases from V and 4 bases from J, leaving 21 bases between. The CDR3 loop reads CASRLGGRTRPYGYTF. The CDR3 DNA follows: TGTGCCAGCAGACTTGGCGGCAGGACAAGACCCTATGGCTACACCTTC.

This clone is hyperexpanded. J is TRBJ2-4 and V is TRBV11-3; 10 bases agree with TRBD1. The CDR3 spans 16 residues. Trimming cost V 2 bases and J 1 base; bases outside gene matches: 2. Germline CDR1 reads SGHNT; CDR2 reads YENEEA. The CDR3 is CASSLMGQGAKNIQYF. CDR3 DNA: TGTGCCAGCAGCTTAATGGGACAGGGGGCCAAAAACATTCAGTACTTC.

The chain combines TRBV5-1 with TRBJ2-1; maybe TRBD1 (5 bases). V shed 1 base and J shed 10 bases, with 18 bases lying between them. The germline gives CDR1 SGHRS, CDR2 YFSETQ. The CDR3 consists of 15 residues. The chain's CDR3 is CASSLSGQTGREQFF. The CDR3 nucleotides read TGCGCCAGCAGCTTGTCTGGACAAACTGGTAGGGAGCAGTTCTTC.

This clone was recorded a few times. The chain joins TRBV6-8 to TRBJ1-1; D is unclear. The V gene lost 10 bases and the J gene lost 1 base, with 16 bases spanning the gap. The CDR3 extends over 14 amino acids. The germline CDR1 and CDR2 sequences are MNHGY and SAAAGT. DNA for the CDR3: TGTGCCATCAGCCTCTCCTTACAGAACACTGAAGCTTTCTTT. This translates into CAISLSLQNTEAFF.

This chain connects TRBV11-3 to TRBJ2-3; D is unresolved. Trimming pared 5 bases from V and 4 bases from J, leaving 13 bases between. Per the germline V gene, CDR1 is SGHNT and CDR2 is YENEEA. This CDR3 contains 14 residues. CDR3 region: CASSIGKGADTQYF. CDR3 coding DNA: TGTGCCAGCAGCATAGGGAAGGGCGCAGATACGCAGTATTTT.

The chain joins TRBV9 to TRBJ2-7; 7 nucleotides line up with TRBD1. Germline V gives CDR1 SGDLS, CDR2 YYNGEE. This CDR3 contains 13 residues. V dropped 4 bases and J dropped 4; count of bases not matched to a gene: 5. The DNA of the CDR3 is TGTGCCAGCAGCTACGGGACAGAGTACGAGCAGTACTTC. Protein sequence: CASSYGTEYEQYF.

The chain recombines TRBV27 with TRBJ1-3; perhaps TRBD1 as D (5 bases). CDR3 length: 16 residues. V was clipped by 7 bases and J by 2 bases, with 18 bases between them. The germline CDR1 and CDR2 sequences are MNHEY and SMNVEV (reference sequence). The CDR3 region is CASTPGGIDTGNTIYF. The CDR3 DNA is TGTGCCAGCACCCCTGGGGGAATCGATACTGGAAACACCATATATTTT.

V is TRBV11-3 and J is TRBJ1-1; perhaps TRBD1 as D (6 bases). The CDR3 is made up of 15 amino acids. Trimming shortened V by 5 bases and J by 5 bases, and 18 bases separated the two germline ends. In germline, CDR1 is SGHNT, CDR2 YENEEA. The CDR3 DNA reads TGTGCCAGCAGCCCAATACAGGGCGGGGGGACTGAAGCTTTCTTT. Translating gives CASSPIQGGGTEAFF.